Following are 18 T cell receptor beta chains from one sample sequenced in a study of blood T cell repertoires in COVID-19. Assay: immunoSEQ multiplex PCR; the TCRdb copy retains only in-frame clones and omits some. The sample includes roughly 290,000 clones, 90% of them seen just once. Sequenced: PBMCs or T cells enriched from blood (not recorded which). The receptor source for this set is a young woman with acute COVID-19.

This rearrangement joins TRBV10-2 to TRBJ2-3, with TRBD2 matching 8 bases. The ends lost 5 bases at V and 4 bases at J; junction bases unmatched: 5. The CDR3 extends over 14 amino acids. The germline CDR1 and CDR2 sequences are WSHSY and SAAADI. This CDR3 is CASSKAGGPDTQYF. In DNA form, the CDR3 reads TGCGCCAGCAGTAAGGCGGGAGGCCCAGATACGCAGTATTTT.

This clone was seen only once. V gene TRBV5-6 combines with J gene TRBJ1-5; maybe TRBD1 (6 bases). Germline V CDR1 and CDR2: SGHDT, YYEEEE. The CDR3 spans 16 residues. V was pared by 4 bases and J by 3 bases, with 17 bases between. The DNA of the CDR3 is TGTGCCAGCAGCCGTACAGGGTTTAGAGACAATCAGCCCCAGCATTTT. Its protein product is CASSRTGFRDNQPQHF.

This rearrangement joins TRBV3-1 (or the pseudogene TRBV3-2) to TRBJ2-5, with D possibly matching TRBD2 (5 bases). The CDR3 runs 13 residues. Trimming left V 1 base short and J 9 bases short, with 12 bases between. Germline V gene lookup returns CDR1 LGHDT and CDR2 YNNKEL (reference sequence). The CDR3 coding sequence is TGTGCCAGCAGCCAAGTAACTAGGCGGTCCCAGTACTTC. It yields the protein CASSQVTRRSQYF.

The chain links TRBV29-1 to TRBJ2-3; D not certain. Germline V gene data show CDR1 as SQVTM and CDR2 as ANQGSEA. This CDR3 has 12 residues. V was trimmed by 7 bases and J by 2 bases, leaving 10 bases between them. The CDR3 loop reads CSAPRNTDTQYF. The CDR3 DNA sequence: TGCAGCGCCCCGAGAAACACAGATACGCAGTATTTT.

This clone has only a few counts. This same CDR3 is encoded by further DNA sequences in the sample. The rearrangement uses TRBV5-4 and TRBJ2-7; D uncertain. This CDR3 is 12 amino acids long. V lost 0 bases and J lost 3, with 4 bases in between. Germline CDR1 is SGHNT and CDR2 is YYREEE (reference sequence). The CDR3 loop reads CASSLDRYEQYF. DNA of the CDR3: TGTGCCAGCAGCTTGGATCGCTACGAGCAGTACTTC.

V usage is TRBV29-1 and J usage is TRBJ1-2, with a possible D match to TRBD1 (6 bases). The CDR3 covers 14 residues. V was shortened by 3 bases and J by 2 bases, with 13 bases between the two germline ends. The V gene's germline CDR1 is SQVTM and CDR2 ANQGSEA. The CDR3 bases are TGCAGCGTTGATAGTCCAGGGGAGAACTATGGCTACACCTTC. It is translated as CSVDSPGENYGYTF.

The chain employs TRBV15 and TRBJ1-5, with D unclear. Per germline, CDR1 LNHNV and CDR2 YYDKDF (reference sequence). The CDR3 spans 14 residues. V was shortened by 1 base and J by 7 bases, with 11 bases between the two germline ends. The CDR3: CATSRGSLEQPQHF. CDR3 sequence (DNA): TGTGCCACCAGCAGAGGGAGTCTGGAGCAGCCCCAGCATTTT.

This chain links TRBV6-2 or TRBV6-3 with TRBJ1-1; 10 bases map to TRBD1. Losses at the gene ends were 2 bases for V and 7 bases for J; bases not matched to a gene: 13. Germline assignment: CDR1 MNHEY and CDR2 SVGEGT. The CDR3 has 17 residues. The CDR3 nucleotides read TGTGCCAGCAGTTACGATAGCCGGGACAGGGGCCTTGGTGAAGCTTTCTTT. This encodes CASSYDSRDRGLGEAFF.

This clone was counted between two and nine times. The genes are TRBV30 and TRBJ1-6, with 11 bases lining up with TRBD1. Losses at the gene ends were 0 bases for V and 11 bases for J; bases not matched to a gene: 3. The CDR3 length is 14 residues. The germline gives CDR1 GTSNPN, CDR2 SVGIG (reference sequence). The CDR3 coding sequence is TGTGCCTGGAGTGTCGGACAGGGGGCTGCACCCCTCCACTTT. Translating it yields CAWSVGQGAAPLHF. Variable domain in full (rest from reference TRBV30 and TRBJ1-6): SQTIHQWPATLVQPVGSPLSLECTVEGTSNPNLYWYRQAAGRGLQLLFYSVGIGQISSEVPQNLSASRPQDRQFILSSKKLLLSDSGFYLCAWSVGQGAAPLHFGNGTRLTVT.

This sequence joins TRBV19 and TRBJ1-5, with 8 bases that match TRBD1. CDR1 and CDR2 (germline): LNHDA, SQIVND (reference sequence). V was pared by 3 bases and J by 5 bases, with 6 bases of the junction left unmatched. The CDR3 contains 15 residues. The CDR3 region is CASSIGQGWDQPQHF. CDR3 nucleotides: TGTGCCAGTAGTATTGGACAGGGATGGGATCAGCCCCAGCATTTT.

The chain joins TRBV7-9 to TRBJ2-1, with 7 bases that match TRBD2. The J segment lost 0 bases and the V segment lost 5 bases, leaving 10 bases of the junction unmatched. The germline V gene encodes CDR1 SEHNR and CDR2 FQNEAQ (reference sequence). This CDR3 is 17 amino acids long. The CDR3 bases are TGTGCCAGCAGCCCCTCTTTTAGGACTAGCTCCTACAATGAGCAGTTCTTC. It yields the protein CASSPSFRTSSYNEQFF.

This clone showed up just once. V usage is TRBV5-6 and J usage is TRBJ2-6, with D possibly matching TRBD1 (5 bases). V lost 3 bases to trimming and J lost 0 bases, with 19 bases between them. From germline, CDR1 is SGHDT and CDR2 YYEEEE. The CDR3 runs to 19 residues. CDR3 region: CASSYLDRQIYSGANVLTF. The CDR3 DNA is TGTGCCAGCAGCTATTTAGACCGACAGATTTACTCTGGGGCCAACGTCCTGACTTTC.

The CDR3 sequence is CASSPVLTEETQYF. The CDR3 DNA sequence: TGCGCCAGCAGCCCCGTTTTGACAGAAGAGACCCAGTACTTC. The chain joins TRBV4-1 to TRBJ2-5; a possible D gene is TRBD1 (5 bases). The CDR3 is 14 residues long. CDR1 and CDR2 from the germline V gene are MGHRA and YSYEKL. V was pared by 4 bases and J by 3 bases, with 12 bases between.

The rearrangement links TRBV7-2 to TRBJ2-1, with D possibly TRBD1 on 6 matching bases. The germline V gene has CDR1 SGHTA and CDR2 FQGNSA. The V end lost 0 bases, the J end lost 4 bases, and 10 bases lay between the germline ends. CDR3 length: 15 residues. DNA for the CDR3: TGTGCCAGCAGCTTAGCGGGGGCAGCATACAATGAGCAGTTCTTC. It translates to CASSLAGAAYNEQFF.

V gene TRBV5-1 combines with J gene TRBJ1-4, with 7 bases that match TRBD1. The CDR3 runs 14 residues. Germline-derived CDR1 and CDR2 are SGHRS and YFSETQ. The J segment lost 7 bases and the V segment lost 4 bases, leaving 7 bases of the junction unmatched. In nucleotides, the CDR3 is TGCGCCAGCAGCGGGGACAGCAAAGGTGAAAAACTGTTTTTT. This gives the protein CASSGDSKGEKLFF. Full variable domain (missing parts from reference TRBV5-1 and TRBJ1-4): KAGVTQTPRYLIKTRGQQVTLSCSPISGHRSVSWYQQTPGQGLQFLFEYFSETQRNKGNFPGRFSGRQFSNSRSEMNVSTLELGDSALYLCASSGDSKGEKLFFGSGTQLSVL.

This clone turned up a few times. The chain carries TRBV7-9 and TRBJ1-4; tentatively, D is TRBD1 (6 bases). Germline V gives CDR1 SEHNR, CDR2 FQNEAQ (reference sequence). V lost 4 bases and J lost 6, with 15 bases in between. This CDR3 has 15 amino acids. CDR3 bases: TGTGCCAGCAGCTCCGGACAGCCGAGGGATGAAAAACTGTTTTTT. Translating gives CASSSGQPRDEKLFF. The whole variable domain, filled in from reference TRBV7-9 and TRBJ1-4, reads DTGVSQNPRHKITKRGQNVTFRCDPISEHNRLYWYRQTLGQGPEFLTYFQNEAQLEKSRLLSDRFSAERPKGSFSTLEIQRTEQGDSAMYLCASSSGQPRDEKLFFGSGTQLSVL.

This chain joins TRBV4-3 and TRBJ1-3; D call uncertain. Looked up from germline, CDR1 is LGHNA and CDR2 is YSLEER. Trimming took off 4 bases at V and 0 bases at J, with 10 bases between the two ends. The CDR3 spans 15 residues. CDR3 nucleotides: TGCGCCAGCAGCCGGCAGGCCACCTCTGGAAACACCATATATTTT. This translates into CASSRQATSGNTIYF.

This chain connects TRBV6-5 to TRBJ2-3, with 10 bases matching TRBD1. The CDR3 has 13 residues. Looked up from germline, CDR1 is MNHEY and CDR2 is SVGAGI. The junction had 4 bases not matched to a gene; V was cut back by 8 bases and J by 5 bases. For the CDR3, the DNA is TGTGCCAGCGACAGGGGGCCTGGAGATACGCAGTATTTT. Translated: CASDRGPGDTQYF.